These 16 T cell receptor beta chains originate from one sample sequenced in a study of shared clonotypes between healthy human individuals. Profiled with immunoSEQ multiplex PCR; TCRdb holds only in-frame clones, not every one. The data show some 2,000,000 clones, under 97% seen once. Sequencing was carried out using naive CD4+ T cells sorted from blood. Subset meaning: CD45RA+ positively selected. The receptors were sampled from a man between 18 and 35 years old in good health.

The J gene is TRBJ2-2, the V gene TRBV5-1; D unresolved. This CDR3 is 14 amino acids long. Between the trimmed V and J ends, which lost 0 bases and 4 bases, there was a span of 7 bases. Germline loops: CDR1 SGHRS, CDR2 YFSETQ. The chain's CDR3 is CASSLAVSTGELFF. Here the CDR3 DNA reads TGCGCCAGCAGCTTGGCTGTGAGCACCGGGGAGCTGTTTTTT.

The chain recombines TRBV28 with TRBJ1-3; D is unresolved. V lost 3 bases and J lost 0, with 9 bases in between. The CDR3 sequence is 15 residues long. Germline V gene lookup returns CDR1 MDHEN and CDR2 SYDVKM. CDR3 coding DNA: TGTGCCAGCAGTTTCTTCCGGGGCTCTGGAAACACCATATATTTT. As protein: CASSFFRGSGNTIYF.

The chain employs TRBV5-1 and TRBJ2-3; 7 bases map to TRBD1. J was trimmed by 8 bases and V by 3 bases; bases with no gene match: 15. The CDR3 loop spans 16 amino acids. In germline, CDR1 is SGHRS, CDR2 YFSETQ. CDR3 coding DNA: TGCGCCAGCAGCTCCCTTACAGGGGTAGGCGAAGTTACGCAGTATTTT. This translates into CASSSLTGVGEVTQYF.

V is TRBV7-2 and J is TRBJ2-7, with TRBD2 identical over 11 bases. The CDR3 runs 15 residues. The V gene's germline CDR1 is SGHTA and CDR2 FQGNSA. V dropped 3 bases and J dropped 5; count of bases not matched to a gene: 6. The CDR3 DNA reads TGTGCCAGCAGCTTTACACTAGCGGGAGCCAACGAGCAGTACTTC. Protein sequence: CASSFTLAGANEQYF.

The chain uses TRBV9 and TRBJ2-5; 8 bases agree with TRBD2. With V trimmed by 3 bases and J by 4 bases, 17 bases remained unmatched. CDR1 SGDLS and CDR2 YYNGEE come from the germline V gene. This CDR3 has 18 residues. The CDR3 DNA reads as TGTGCCAGCAGCGGAAAGTATATCCCCGGGGGGGCCGGAGAGACCCAGTACTTC. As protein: CASSGKYIPGGAGETQYF.

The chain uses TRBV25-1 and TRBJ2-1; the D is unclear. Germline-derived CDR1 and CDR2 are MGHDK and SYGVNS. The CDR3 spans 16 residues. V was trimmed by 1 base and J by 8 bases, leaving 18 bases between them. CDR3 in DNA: TGTGCCAGCAGTGAATCCGCTTCGATAGGGATCCATGAGCAGTTCTTC. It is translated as CASSESASIGIHEQFF.

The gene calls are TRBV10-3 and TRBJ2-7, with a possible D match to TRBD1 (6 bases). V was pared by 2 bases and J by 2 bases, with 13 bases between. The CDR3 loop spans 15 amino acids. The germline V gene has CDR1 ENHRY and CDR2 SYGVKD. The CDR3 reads CAISELDRSPYEQYF. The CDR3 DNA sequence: TGTGCCATCAGTGAGCTAGACAGGTCCCCCTACGAGCAGTACTTC.

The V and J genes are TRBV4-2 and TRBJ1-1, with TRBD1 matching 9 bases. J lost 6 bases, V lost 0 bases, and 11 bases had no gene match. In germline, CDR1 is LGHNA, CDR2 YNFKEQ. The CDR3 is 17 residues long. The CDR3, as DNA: TGTGCCAGCAGCCAAGATCTAGCCCGGGACAGGGCTGCTGAAGCTTTCTTT. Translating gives CASSQDLARDRAAEAFF.

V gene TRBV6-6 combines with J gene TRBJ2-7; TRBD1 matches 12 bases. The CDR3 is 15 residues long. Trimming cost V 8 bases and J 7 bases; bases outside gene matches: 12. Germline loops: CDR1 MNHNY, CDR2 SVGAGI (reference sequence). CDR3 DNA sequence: TGTGCCAGCCGCGGGGGGGACAGGGGGCGACGGGAGCAGTACTTC. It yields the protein CASRGGDRGRREQYF.

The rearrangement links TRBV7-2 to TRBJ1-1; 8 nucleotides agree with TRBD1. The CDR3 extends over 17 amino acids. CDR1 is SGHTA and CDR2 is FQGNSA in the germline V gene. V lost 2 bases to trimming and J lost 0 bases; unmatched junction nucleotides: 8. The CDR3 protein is CASSLQGAASMNTEAFF. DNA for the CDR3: TGTGCCAGCAGCTTACAGGGGGCCGCCTCTATGAACACTGAAGCTTTCTTT.

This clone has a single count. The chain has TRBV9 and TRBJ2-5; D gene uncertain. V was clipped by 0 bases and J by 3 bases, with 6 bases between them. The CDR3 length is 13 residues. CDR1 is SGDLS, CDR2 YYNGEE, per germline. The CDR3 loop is CASSVAPKETQYF. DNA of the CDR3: TGTGCCAGCAGCGTAGCTCCCAAAGAGACCCAGTACTTC.

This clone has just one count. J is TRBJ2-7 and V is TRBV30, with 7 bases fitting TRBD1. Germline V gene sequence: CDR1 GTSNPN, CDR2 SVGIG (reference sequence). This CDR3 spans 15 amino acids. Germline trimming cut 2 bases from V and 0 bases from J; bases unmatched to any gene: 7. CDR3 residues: CAWSTPGGISYEQYF. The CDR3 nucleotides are TGTGCCTGGAGTACCCCAGGGGGTATCTCCTACGAGCAGTACTTC. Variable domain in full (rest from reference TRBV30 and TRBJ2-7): SQTIHQWPATLVQPVGSPLSLECTVEGTSNPNLYWYRQAAGRGLQLLFYSVGIGQISSEVPQNLSASRPQDRQFILSSKKLLLSDSGFYLCAWSTPGGISYEQYFGPGTRLTVT.

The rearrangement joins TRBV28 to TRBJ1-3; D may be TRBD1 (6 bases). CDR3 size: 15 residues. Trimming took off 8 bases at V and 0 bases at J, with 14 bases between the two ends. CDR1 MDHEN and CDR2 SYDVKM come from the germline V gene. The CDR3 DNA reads TGTGCCAGCGGGGGCAGGGACATCTCTGGAAACACCATATATTTT. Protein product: CASGGRDISGNTIYF.

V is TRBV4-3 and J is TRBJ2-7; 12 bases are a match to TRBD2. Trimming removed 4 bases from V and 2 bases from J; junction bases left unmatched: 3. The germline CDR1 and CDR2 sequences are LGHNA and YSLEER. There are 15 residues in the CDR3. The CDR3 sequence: CASSPRLAGAYEQYF. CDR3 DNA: TGCGCCAGCAGCCCCCGACTAGCGGGAGCCTACGAGCAGTACTTC.

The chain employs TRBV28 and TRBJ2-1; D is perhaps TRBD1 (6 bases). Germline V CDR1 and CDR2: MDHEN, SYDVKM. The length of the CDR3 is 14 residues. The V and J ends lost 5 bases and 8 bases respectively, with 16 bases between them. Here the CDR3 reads CASSQQTGRDEQFF. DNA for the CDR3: TGTGCCAGCAGTCAACAAACAGGGCGGGATGAGCAGTTCTTC.

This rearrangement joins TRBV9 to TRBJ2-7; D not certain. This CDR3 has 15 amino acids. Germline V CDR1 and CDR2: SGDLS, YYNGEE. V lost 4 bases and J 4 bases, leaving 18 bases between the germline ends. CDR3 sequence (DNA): TGTGCCAGCAGCCGGGCGCTGGACGCGATTTACGAGCAGTACTTC. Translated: CASSRALDAIYEQYF.